The clone carrying this TCR beta chain came up a few times. The assay was immunoSEQ multiplex PCR, and TCRdb's table has in-frame clones only and misses some. The data hold about 50,000 clones, with 57% observed a single time. This sample was taken from a study of cytotoxic CD8 clonotypes in ibrutinib-treated CLL. This CDR3 contains 16 residues. After removal of 3 bases from V and 8 bases from J, the junction contained 9 bases not matched to a gene. Germline V gene sequence: CDR1 LNHDA, CDR2 SQIVND (reference sequence). The chain couples TRBV19 to TRBJ2-1, with 11 nucleotides matching TRBD2. The TCR comes from a human donor with chronic lymphocytic leukemia. The sequences come from PBMCs, collected after 24 months of ibrutinib treatment. The CDR3 loop reads CASSMGRSGGAYEQFF. The CDR3 DNA reads TGTGCCAGTAGTATGGGGCGTAGCGGGGGGGCCTATGAGCAGTTCTTC. Combining the CDR3 with reference TRBV19 and TRBJ2-1 gives the whole variable domain DGGITQSPKYLFRKEGQNVTLSCEQNLNHDAMYWYRQDPGQGLRLIYYSQIVNDFQKGDIAEGYSVSREKKESFPLTVTSAQKNPTAFYLCASSMGRSGGAYEQFFGPGTRLTVL.